This T cell receptor (beta chain) is drawn from a study of shared clonotypes between healthy human individuals. Across the study: The cohort comprised a couple of women and a few men. Their ages spanned 18 to 49 years. Study results and caveats: Among a handful of donors, around 5% of naive CD4 clonotypes were found in common.

Concerning this clone itself: Its specificity is unknown.

The V gene lost 5 bases and the J gene lost 7 bases, with 14 bases spanning the gap. Germline V gene data show CDR1 as SGHTA and CDR2 as FQGNSA. CDR3 length equals 13 residues. Deep was the level at which the assay was run. Each sorted subset replicate got 200 ng genomic DNA, around 29,000 genomes. The method was immunoSEQ multiplex PCR; TCRdb's version includes in-frame clones alone and lacks a portion of them. The sample includes around 2.5 million clones, over 85% seen only once; the top ten take roughly 0.36%. This receptor was obtained from a man between 18 and 35 years old in good health. Some clones in this sample may be carry-over from other donors' samples. The sample comprised naive CD4+ T cells from PBMCs. Described subset: CD45RA+ positively selected. The V call is TRBV7-2, the J call TRBJ1-2; D remains unclear. CDR3 nucleotides: TGTGCCAGCAGCCCAACCGCGGCCGGTGGCTACACCTTC. It yields the protein CASSPTAAGGYTF.